Described below is a single T cell receptor delta chain sequence and its context. This clone is assessed as medium-sized (0.01 to 0.1%). Its cognate antigen has yet to be identified. The sample holds no much larger clone one base away, and base qualities are not on file. There are 21 amino acids in the CDR3, from cysteine to phenylalanine inclusive. Solely the CDR3 DNA is kept, with 63 bases framed from the first base. The junction shows trimming of 3 bases on V and 0 bases on J, and the gene matches do not reach 11 bases of it. The germline V gene specifies GEAIGNYY as CDR1 and EKD as CDR2. The data are from a study of gamma-delta T cells after stem cell transplantation (dated by TCRdb to the mid-2010s). Libraries were prepared through RT-PCR. Sequencing relied on an Illumina MiSeq. With CATT, TCRdb called clones again from the public reads; duplicate DNA rows were later joined. In this sample the table shows 4,500 to 5,500 delta-chain clones, roughly 10% of which occur a single time. The ten biggest clones cover less than 15% of the sample.

The TCR was taken from a human donor. It is not recorded whose cells these are; they may come from a transplant donor. The specimen was gamma-delta T cells. The rearrangement combines TRDV2 with TRDJ3; TRDD3 lines up with 12 middle nucleotides. CDR3 loop: CACDQVLGDTTSSWDTRQMFF. The sequenced DNA is TGTGCCTGTGACCAAGTACTGGGGGATACAACAAGCTCCTGGGACACCCGACAGATGTTTTTC.